The sequence of this T cell receptor (beta chain) was determined in a study of cytotoxic CD8 clonotypes in ibrutinib-treated CLL. Germline V gene sequence: CDR1 SGHRS, CDR2 YFSETQ. The CDR3 sequence is 17 residues long. The V end lost 2 bases, the J end lost 0 bases, and 15 bases lay between the germline ends. Clones were sequenced by immunoSEQ multiplex PCR, and TCRdb holds only the in-frame ones, with some missing. The repertoire holds some 310,000 clones, with almost 80% as singletons. The sequencing used PBMCs, collected before ibrutinib treatment. The source of this sequence is a human donor with chronic lymphocytic leukemia. This chain connects TRBV5-1 to TRBJ2-1; possible D gene TRBD2, 5 bases. CDR3: CASSLTSSRSSYNEQFF. The DNA for the CDR3 is TGCGCCAGCAGCTTAACGTCTAGCCGAAGCTCCTACAATGAGCAGTTCTTC.